This T cell receptor beta chain was profiled in a study of shared clonotypes between healthy human individuals. Across the study: Researchers assigned three CD4 naive, three CD4 memory, two CD8 naive and one CD8 memory plate to each donor. Study results and caveats: Represented diversity, genetic and exposure-history alike, was limited by few donors.

This CDR3 contains 16 residues. Looked up from germline, CDR1 is SGHVS and CDR2 is FNYEAQ. V shed 1 base and J shed 3 bases, with 14 bases lying between them. This clone was seen more than once but under ten times. Its antigen is still unknown. The same CDR3 can be traced to other DNA sequences in this sample. Sorted-subset replicate PCR reactions were performed with around 200 ng DNA, corresponding to roughly 27,000 T cell genomes. The repertoire was sequenced with immunoSEQ multiplex PCR; TCRdb's copy has only in-frame clones and lacks some. The sample yields approximately 340,000 clones, 74% seen once.

The sample comprised memory CD4+ T cells sorted from blood. Noted subset: CD45RA-negative fraction. The origin of this receptor is a man aged 30 to 39 in good health. The rearrangement uses TRBV7-6 and TRBJ2-3; D might be TRBD1 (5 bases). DNA of the CDR3: TGTGCCAGCAGCTTAGGCGCAGGGCAGGGAACAGATACGCAGTATTTT. Its translation is CASSLGAGQGTDTQYF.